These 28 T cell receptor beta chains were sequenced from one sample in a study of cytomegalovirus exposure and HLA in healthy donors. This PCR relied on a set of 60 Vbeta primers and 13 Jbeta primers. Clones were read by immunoSEQ multiplex PCR, and TCRdb kept only the in-frame ones, dropping some. The data contain about 180,000 clones, about four fifths of them singletons. Sequencing input: PBMCs. These receptors came from a woman in her 30s in good health and CMV-seronegative.

V is TRBV6-1 and J is TRBJ1-1; 11 bases line up with TRBD1. The J segment lost 4 bases and the V segment lost 4 bases, leaving 5 bases of the junction unmatched. Per germline, CDR1 MNHNS and CDR2 SASEGT. This CDR3 is built from 15 residues. The CDR3 DNA sequence: TGTGCCAGCAGTGTTATAGGGACAGGGGGCACTGAAGCTTTCTTT. Amino acid sequence: CASSVIGTGGTEAFF.

The chain carries TRBV4-3 and TRBJ2-1; D not resolved. The germline V gene has CDR1 LGHNA and CDR2 YSLEER. V gave up 0 bases and J gave up 4 bases, with 10 bases separating them. The CDR3 sequence is 15 residues long. CDR3 region: CASSQESQTYNEQFF. The CDR3 DNA reads as TGCGCCAGCAGCCAAGAATCACAGACATACAATGAGCAGTTCTTC.

This clone came up once. The rearrangement links TRBV9 to TRBJ2-5, with TRBD2 as a possible D gene (5 bases). The CDR3 is made up of 14 amino acids. Germline CDR1 and CDR2: SGDLS and YYNGEE. V lost 0 bases to trimming and J lost 5 bases, with 11 bases between them. CDR3 amino acids: CASSVEAGRETQYF. In nucleotides, the CDR3 is TGTGCCAGCAGCGTAGAGGCGGGCAGGGAGACCCAGTACTTC.

The rearrangement joins TRBV7-2 to TRBJ2-2; the D is unclear. Germline V gene sequence: CDR1 SGHTA, CDR2 FQGNSA. Trimming cost V 5 bases and J 3 bases, with 4 bases left between them. The length of the CDR3 is 12 residues. The CDR3 bases are TGTGCCAGCAGCCAATACACCGGGGAGCTGTTTTTT. Translation gives CASSQYTGELFF.

This clone was detected a few times. CDR3 DNA sequence: TGTGCCAGCAGCCAAGATACTAGCACAGATACGCAGTATTTT. Protein product: CASSQDTSTDTQYF. V is TRBV4-2 and J is TRBJ2-3; D gene unclear. The CDR3 spans 14 residues. Germline CDR1 LGHNA, CDR2 YNFKEQ. Trimming took off 0 bases at V and 0 bases at J, with 4 bases between the two ends.

The V and J genes are TRBV4-3 and TRBJ2-7; D gene uncertain. Germline CDR1 is LGHNA and CDR2 is YSLEER. V lost 4 bases and J lost 3, with 16 bases in between. The CDR3 runs 15 residues. CDR3 nucleotides: TGCGCCAGCAGCCCACGCCGAGGCGGCTTCTACGAGCAGTACTTC. Protein sequence: CASSPRRGGFYEQYF.

The rearrangement joins TRBV15 to TRBJ2-7, with D possibly matching TRBD1 (6 bases). The CDR3 contains 15 residues. The V gene lost 0 bases and the J gene lost 7 bases, with 16 bases spanning the gap. CDR1 and CDR2 from the germline V gene are LNHNV and YYDKDF (reference sequence). The CDR3 DNA reads TGTGCCACCAGCAGAGAGACGACAGGTTGGAGGGAGCAGTACTTC. Protein sequence: CATSRETTGWREQYF.

The chain has TRBV5-1 and TRBJ2-1; possibly TRBD2 for D (6 bases). This CDR3 is built from 15 residues. V was trimmed by 4 bases and J by 9 bases, leaving 20 bases between them. Germline V gene lookup returns CDR1 SGHRS and CDR2 YFSETQ. The CDR3 DNA is TGCGCCAGCAGCAGACTTGGGACGGTCGGGAGTGAGCAGTTCTTC. Residues: CASSRLGTVGSEQFF.

The chain combines TRBV7-8 with TRBJ2-2; D perhaps matches TRBD1 (6 bases). CDR1 is SGHVS, CDR2 FQNEAQ, per germline. This CDR3 is built from 14 residues. The germline V and J ends were trimmed by 5 bases and 6 bases, with 13 bases remaining between them. CDR3 region: CASSRYRVPGELFF. DNA for the CDR3: TGTGCCAGCAGCCGATACAGGGTTCCCGGGGAGCTGTTTTTT.

The chain is built from TRBV5-1 and TRBJ2-5; 7 bases agree with TRBD2. Looked up from germline, CDR1 is SGHRS and CDR2 is YFSETQ. V lost 4 bases to trimming and J lost 9 bases; unmatched junction nucleotides: 15. The CDR3 is 15 residues long. The CDR3 loop reads CASSRLAPDMEAQYF. For the CDR3, the DNA is TGCGCCAGCAGCAGACTAGCTCCTGATATGGAAGCCCAGTACTTC.

This clone was picked up a small number of times. The chain has TRBV6-5 and TRBJ2-2, with D possibly matching TRBD1 (5 bases). With 6 bases removed from V and 7 bases from J, the gap between germline ends came to 12 bases. Germline V gene sequence: CDR1 MNHEY, CDR2 SVGAGI. The CDR3 has 13 amino acids. The DNA of the CDR3 is TGTGCCAGCAGAAAGGACACAAACGGGGAGCTGTTTTTT. It codes for CASRKDTNGELFF.

V gene TRBV25-1 combines with J gene TRBJ1-4; D may be TRBD1 (5 bases). The germline V gene has CDR1 MGHDK and CDR2 SYGVNS. CDR3 length equals 16 residues. Trimming left V 5 bases short and J 0 bases short, with 13 bases between. CDR3 in amino acids: CASSKTTRATNEKLFF. The CDR3 nucleotides read TGTGCCAGCAGTAAGACAACCAGGGCAACTAATGAAAAACTGTTTTTT.

The CDR3 spells CASWPGAGNSPLHF. CDR3 nucleotide sequence: TGTGCCAGCTGGCCGGGAGCCGGAAATTCACCCCTCCACTTT. The chain joins TRBV19 to TRBJ1-6; no firm D call. V was shortened by 9 bases and J by 7 bases, with 16 bases between the two germline ends. The CDR3 extends over 14 amino acids. Germline CDR1 is LNHDA and CDR2 is SQIVND (reference sequence).

V gene TRBV7-3 combines with J gene TRBJ2-3, with TRBD2 identical over 11 bases. The CDR3 runs 16 residues. Trimming took 2 bases from V and 4 from J; bases not matched to a gene: 5. Germline V CDR1 and CDR2: SGHTA, FQGTGA. CDR3 nucleotides: TGTGCCAGCAGCTTAGGGCTAGCGGGGGGCTCAGATACGCAGTATTTT. The encoded protein is CASSLGLAGGSDTQYF.

The V gene is TRBV30, the J gene TRBJ2-7, with D unresolved. CDR1 and CDR2 from the germline V gene are GTSNPN and SVGIG (reference sequence). V lost 5 bases and J lost 7, with 9 bases in between. This CDR3 has 10 amino acids. For the CDR3, the DNA is TGTGCCTGGGCCGACGGGGAGCAGTACTTC. It translates to CAWADGEQYF.

The V and J genes are TRBV4-3 and TRBJ2-5; 11 bases match TRBD2. The CDR3 runs to 15 residues. V lost 4 bases to trimming and J lost 7 bases; unmatched junction nucleotides: 8. CDR1 is LGHNA, CDR2 YSLEER, per germline. CDR3 in amino acids: CASSRLAGGPGTQYF. CDR3 nucleotide sequence: TGCGCCAGCAGCCGGCTAGCGGGGGGCCCCGGGACCCAGTACTTC.

V gene TRBV4-2 combines with J gene TRBJ1-1; possible D gene TRBD1, 5 bases. With 0 bases removed from V and 5 bases from J, the gap between germline ends came to 16 bases. This CDR3 contains 16 residues. Germline lookup yields CDR1 LGHNA and CDR2 YNFKEQ. The CDR3 spells CASSQDVWGAGTEAFF. CDR3 sequence (DNA): TGTGCCAGCAGCCAAGATGTTTGGGGCGCGGGAACTGAAGCTTTCTTT.

The genes are TRBV28 and TRBJ2-6; 8 bases line up with TRBD1. Germline V gene lookup returns CDR1 MDHEN and CDR2 SYDVKM. With 7 bases clipped from V and 4 bases from J, the junction kept 6 bases outside the gene matches. The CDR3 sequence is 15 residues long. The CDR3 DNA sequence: TGTGCCAGCACAGGGGGCAGGGCAGGGGCCAACGTCCTGACTTTC. This gives the protein CASTGGRAGANVLTF.

This clone has a handful of counts. This same CDR3 is encoded by further DNA sequences in the sample. The rearrangement joins TRBV7-3 to TRBJ2-5; 7 bases are shared with TRBD2. CDR1 is SGHTA and CDR2 is FQGTGA in the germline V gene. The V and J ends lost 1 base and 5 bases, in that order; junction bases with no gene match: 1. This CDR3 has 13 residues. CDR3 DNA: TGTGCCAGCAGCTTAAGGGAGGGGGAGACCCAGTACTTC. Protein product: CASSLREGETQYF.

This clone was seen a single time. The rearrangement uses TRBV5-1 and TRBJ2-2; 8 positions agree with TRBD1. V shed 0 bases, J shed 4 bases, and the junction held 5 bases outside the gene matches. CDR3 length: 16 amino acids. Germline V gene sequence: CDR1 SGHRS, CDR2 YFSETQ. The CDR3 coding sequence is TGCGCCAGCAGCTTGGCCGGGACAGGTCTCACCGGGGAGCTGTTTTTT. It encodes CASSLAGTGLTGELFF.

The J gene is TRBJ1-2, the V gene TRBV7-3; TRBD1 aligns across 8 bases. V shed 7 bases, J shed 3 bases, and the junction held 13 bases outside the gene matches. Germline loops: CDR1 SGHTA, CDR2 FQGTGA. CDR3 length equals 16 residues. CDR3 residues: CASNTNRGTGDYGYTF. DNA for the CDR3: TGTGCCAGCAACACAAATAGGGGGACAGGAGACTATGGCTACACCTTC.

This chain's CDR3 is CASSLARQSSGNTIYF. CDR3 DNA: TGTGCCAGCAGCTTAGCGCGGCAAAGCTCTGGAAACACCATATATTTT. The chain couples TRBV7-2 to TRBJ1-3, with D unresolved. There are 16 residues in the CDR3. Trimming took off 0 bases at V and 0 bases at J, with 9 bases between the two ends. Germline CDR1 is SGHTA and CDR2 is FQGNSA.

This clone was seen only once. V gene TRBV10-3 combines with J gene TRBJ2-7; perhaps TRBD1 as D (7 bases). This CDR3 is built from 14 residues. Germline CDR1 ENHRY, CDR2 SYGVKD. V was clipped by 8 bases and J by 7 bases, with 21 bases between them. This CDR3 is CAIGEQDRAGEQYF. Written as DNA, the CDR3 is TGTGCCATCGGAGAACAAGACAGGGCGGGGGAGCAGTACTTC.

This clone has only one observation. The chain is built from TRBV19 and TRBJ1-5; D is unresolved. In germline, CDR1 is LNHDA, CDR2 SQIVND (reference sequence). V lost 4 bases and J lost 3, with 13 bases in between. This CDR3 has 15 residues. CDR3 nucleotide sequence: TGTGCCAGTAGTACACTTAGAGGACTCAATCAGCCCCAGCATTTT. Protein sequence: CASSTLRGLNQPQHF.

The J gene is TRBJ1-2, the V gene TRBV5-4; no definite D call. The CDR3 has 14 residues. CDR1 is SGHNT, CDR2 YYREEE, per germline (reference sequence). The V end lost 1 base, the J end lost 4 bases, and 11 bases lay between the germline ends. The CDR3 DNA sequence: TGTGCCAGCAGCTTGCCCGGACGGGGCTATGGCTACACCTTC. Amino acids: CASSLPGRGYGYTF.

This chain connects TRBV7-9 to TRBJ1-5, with 7 bases that match TRBD1. The CDR3 covers 16 residues. V trimming: 4 bases; J trimming: 4 bases; junction bases outside the gene matches: 10. CDR1 SEHNR and CDR2 FQNEAQ come from the germline V gene (reference sequence). Here the CDR3 reads CASSSEVGTVNQPQHF. The CDR3 DNA reads as TGTGCCAGCAGCTCTGAGGTGGGGACAGTGAATCAGCCCCAGCATTTT.

V gene TRBV27 combines with J gene TRBJ2-7; unclear D gene. Germline loops: CDR1 MNHEY, CDR2 SMNVEV (reference sequence). Trimming stripped 5 bases from V and 1 base from J, with 15 bases between. There are 15 residues in the CDR3. CDR3 DNA sequence: TGTGCCAGCAGTATAAAAGCGCTACTTTCCTACGAGCAGTACTTC. It is translated as CASSIKALLSYEQYF.

This clone was counted a few times. This chain links TRBV9 with TRBJ2-7; D gene uncertain. Trimming removed 0 bases at V and 6 bases at J, with 7 bases between. Germline CDR1 reads SGDLS; CDR2 reads YYNGEE. The CDR3 runs 12 residues. The CDR3 sequence is CASSVGVGEQYF. CDR3 DNA: TGTGCCAGCAGCGTAGGAGTTGGCGAGCAGTACTTC. Complete variable domain (other parts from reference TRBV9 and TRBJ2-7): DSGVTQTPKHLITATGQRVTLRCSPRSGDLSVYWYQQSLDQGLQFLIQYYNGEERAKGNILERFSAQQFPDLHSELNLSSLELGDSALYFCASSVGVGEQYFGPGTRLTVT.